The clone carrying this TCR beta chain was counted ten times or more. V was shortened by 3 bases and J by 8 bases, with 8 bases between the two germline ends. CDR3 length: 11 amino acids. Germline values: CDR1 SQVTM, CDR2 ANQGSEA. Unique molecular identifiers were incorporated into the prepared TCRbeta library. TCRdb analysed the PCR reads with MiXCR anew, one entry per CDR3 protein. The sample lists 640,000 or so distinct CDR3 sequences, around 17% occurring once. The sample belongs to a study of T-cell reconstitution after alpha-beta-depleted transplantation in children. This sequence originates from a human donor who donated a stem cell graft to a child with acute myeloid leukemia. The sequenced sample was PBMCs from the stem cell graft donor, obtained from the stem cell graft. The chain links TRBV29-1 to TRBJ2-1, with D perhaps matching TRBD2 (6 bases). The CDR3 DNA reads TGCAGCGTTGAGGAGGGACATGAGCAGTTCTTC. Translating gives CSVEEGHEQFF.